The clone carrying this T cell receptor (beta chain) came up a few times. Antigen: not known. The sample belongs to a study of CD8 T cells in ankylosing spondylitis. The V end was cut by 2 bases, the J end by 0 bases, with 9 bases between. The CDR3 loop spans 15 amino acids. In germline, CDR1 is SNHLY, CDR2 FYNNEI. By quantitative 5'-RACE with molecular barcodes, the TCR beta libraries were made. Via MiXCR, TCRdb re-called the 5' RACE reads, giving one row per CDR3 protein. The sample comprises about 220,000 distinct CDR3 sequences, approximately 10% of which are singletons, and about a fifth rests with the top ten. General study findings and limits: Disease-associated clonotypes exhibited CD8+ identity and were relatively infrequent in peripheral blood. Matched synovial fluid from ankylosing spondylitis patients was reported to be enriched for disease-linked clones. A motif in TCR beta, a set of seven to nine highly homologous variants, appeared characteristic of ankylosing spondylitis blood.

Specimen: blood, either unsorted or a sorted T cell fraction (not recorded which). The chain couples TRBV2 to TRBJ2-3; D remains ambiguous. The sequence was obtained from a male donor with ankylosing spondylitis or in good health (not recorded which). The CDR3 DNA reads TGTGCCAGCAGTGAAAGGCGGCCGAGCACAGATACGCAGTATTTT. This encodes CASSERRPSTDTQYF.